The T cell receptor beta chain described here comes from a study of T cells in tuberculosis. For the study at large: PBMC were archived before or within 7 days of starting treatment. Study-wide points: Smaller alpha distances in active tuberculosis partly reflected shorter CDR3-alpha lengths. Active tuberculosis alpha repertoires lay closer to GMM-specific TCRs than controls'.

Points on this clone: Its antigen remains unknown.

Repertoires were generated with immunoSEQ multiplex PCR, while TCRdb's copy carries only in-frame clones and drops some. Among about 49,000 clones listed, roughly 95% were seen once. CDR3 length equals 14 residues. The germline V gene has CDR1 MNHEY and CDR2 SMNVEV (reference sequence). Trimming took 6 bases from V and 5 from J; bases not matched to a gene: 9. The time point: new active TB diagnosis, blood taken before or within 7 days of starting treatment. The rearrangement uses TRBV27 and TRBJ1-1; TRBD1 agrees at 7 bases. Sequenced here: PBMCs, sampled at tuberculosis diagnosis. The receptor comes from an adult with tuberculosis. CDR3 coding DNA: TGTGCCAGCAGGGGACAGCGCTCTCTTACTGAAGCTTTCTTT. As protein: CASRGQRSLTEAFF.